This TCR beta chain appears in the sequencing data of a study of PD-1 blockade in classical Hodgkin lymphoma. Each and every patient relapsed after autologous stem cell transplantation, and patients got differing brentuximab vedotin exposure. Germline V gene data show CDR1 as SEHNR and CDR2 as FQNEAQ (reference sequence). This CDR3 spans 13 amino acids. Trimming removed 1 base from V and 8 bases from J, with 11 bases in between. Study outcomes and limitations: Similar baseline diversity was found in complete responders and newly diagnosed patients.

TCRdb's table, derived via immunoSEQ multiplex PCR, lists solely in-frame clones and lacks some. The data contain 100,000 or so clones, 85% to 90% of them singletons. Note on this clone: Its antigen remains unidentified. Within the sample, other DNA sequences also encode this same CDR3.

The chain uses TRBV7-9 and TRBJ1-2, with D perhaps matching TRBD1 (5 bases). The starting material was peripheral blood mononuclear cells (PBMCs), obtained before the second cycle of nivolumab. The receptor was derived from a human donor with classical Hodgkin lymphoma. The CDR3 nucleotides read TGTGCCAGCAGCTTAGGGCAGGGCGACGGCTACACCTTC. This translates into CASSLGQGDGYTF.